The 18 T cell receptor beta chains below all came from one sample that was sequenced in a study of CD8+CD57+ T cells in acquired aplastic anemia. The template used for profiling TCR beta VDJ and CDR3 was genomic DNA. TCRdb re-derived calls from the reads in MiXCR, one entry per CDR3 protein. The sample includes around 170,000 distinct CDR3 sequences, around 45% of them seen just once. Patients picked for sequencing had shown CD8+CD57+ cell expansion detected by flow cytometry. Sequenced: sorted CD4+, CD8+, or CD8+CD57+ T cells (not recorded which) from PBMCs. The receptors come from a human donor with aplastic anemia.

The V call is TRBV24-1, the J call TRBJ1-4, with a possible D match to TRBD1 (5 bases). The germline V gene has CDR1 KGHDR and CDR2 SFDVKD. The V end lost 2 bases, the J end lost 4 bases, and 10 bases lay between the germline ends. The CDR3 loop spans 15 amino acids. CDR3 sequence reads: CATSDSGTYNEKLFF. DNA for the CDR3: TGTGCCACCAGTGATTCAGGGACCTATAATGAAAAACTGTTTTTT.

The CDR3 reads CATRTVDNSPLHF. The CDR3 DNA reads TGTGCCACAAGGACAGTAGATAATTCACCCCTCCACTTT. V and J are TRBV10-3 and TRBJ1-6, with D possibly being TRBD1 (6 bases). Germline V gene data show CDR1 as ENHRY and CDR2 as SYGVKD. The CDR3 loop spans 13 amino acids. V lost 10 bases and J lost 5, with 12 bases in between.

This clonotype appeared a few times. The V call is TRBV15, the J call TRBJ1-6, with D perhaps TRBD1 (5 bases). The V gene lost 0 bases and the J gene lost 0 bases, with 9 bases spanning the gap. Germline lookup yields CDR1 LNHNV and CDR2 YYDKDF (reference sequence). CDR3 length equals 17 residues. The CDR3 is CATSRDMTASYNSPLHF. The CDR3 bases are TGTGCCACCAGCAGAGATATGACAGCCTCCTATAATTCACCCCTCCACTTT.

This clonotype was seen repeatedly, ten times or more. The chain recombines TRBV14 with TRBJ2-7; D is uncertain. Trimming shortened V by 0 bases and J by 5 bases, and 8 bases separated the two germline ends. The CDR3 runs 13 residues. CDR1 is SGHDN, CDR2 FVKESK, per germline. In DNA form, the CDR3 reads TGTGCCAGCAGCCAAGATCTTCCGGACGAGCAGTACTTC. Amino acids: CASSQDLPDEQYF.

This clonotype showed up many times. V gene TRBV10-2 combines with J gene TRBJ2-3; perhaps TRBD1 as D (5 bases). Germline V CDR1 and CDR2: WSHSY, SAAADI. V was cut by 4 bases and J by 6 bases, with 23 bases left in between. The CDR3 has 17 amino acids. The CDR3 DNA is TGCGCCAGCAGTGGTTCGCTCCGACAGAGTTTCAGCGATACGCAGTATTTT. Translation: CASSGSLRQSFSDTQYF.

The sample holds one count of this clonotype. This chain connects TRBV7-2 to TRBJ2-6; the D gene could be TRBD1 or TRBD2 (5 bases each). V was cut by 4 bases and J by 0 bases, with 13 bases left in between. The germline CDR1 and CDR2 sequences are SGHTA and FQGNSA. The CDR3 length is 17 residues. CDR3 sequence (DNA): TGTGCCAGCAGCTCCCTGACAGCGGTCTCTGGGGCCAACGTCCTGACTTTC. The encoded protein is CASSSLTAVSGANVLTF. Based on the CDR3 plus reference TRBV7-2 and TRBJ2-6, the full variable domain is GAGVSQSPSNKVTEKGKDVELRCDPISGHTALYWYRQSLGQGLEFLIYFQGNSAPDKSGLPSDRFSAERTGGSVSTLTIQRTQQEDSAVYLCASSSLTAVSGANVLTFGAGSRLTVL.

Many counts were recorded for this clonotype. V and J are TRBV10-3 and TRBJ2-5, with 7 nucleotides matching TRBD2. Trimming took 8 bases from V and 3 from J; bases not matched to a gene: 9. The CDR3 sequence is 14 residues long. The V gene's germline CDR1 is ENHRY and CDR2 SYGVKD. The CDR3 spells CAIGGVSGKETQYF. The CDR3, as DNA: TGTGCCATCGGGGGTGTGAGCGGGAAAGAGACCCAGTACTTC.

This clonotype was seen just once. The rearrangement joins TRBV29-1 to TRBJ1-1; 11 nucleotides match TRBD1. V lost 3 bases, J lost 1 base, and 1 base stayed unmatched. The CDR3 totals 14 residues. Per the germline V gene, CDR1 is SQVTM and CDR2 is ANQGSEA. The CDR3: CSVEGTGGNTEAFF. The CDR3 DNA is TGCAGCGTTGAGGGGACAGGGGGGAACACTGAAGCTTTCTTT.

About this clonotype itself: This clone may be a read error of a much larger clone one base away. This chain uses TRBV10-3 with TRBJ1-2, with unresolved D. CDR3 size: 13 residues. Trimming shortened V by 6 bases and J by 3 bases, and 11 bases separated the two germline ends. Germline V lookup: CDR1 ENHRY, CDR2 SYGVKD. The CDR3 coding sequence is TGTGCCATCAGCATGGACGGATACTATGGCTACACCTTC. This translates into CAISMDGYYGYTF.

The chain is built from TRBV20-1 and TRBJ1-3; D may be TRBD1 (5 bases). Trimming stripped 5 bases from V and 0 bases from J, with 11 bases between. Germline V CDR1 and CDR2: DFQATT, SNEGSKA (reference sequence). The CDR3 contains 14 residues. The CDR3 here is CSASDSTSGNTIYF. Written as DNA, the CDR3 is TGCAGTGCTTCAGACAGCACCTCTGGAAACACCATATATTTT.

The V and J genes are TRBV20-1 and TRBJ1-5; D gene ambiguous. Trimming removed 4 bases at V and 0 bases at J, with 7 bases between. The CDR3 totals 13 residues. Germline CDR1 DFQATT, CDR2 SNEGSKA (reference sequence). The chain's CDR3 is CSATLTSNQPQHF. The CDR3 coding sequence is TGCAGTGCTACCCTTACTAGCAATCAGCCCCAGCATTTT.

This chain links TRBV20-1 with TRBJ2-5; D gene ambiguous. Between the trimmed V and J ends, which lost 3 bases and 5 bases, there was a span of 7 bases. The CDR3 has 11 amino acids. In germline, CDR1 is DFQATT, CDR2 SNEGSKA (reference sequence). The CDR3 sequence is CSASQRETQYF. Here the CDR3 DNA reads TGCAGTGCTAGTCAACGGGAGACCCAGTACTTC.

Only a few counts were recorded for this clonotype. This CDR3 reads CASSLEGSAATNEKLFF. The CDR3 DNA is TGTGCCAGCAGCTTAGAGGGTTCTGCAGCAACTAATGAAAAACTGTTTTTT. The chain links TRBV11-2 to TRBJ1-4; D is uncertain. Germline CDR1 and CDR2: SGHAT and FQNNGV. Trimming took 0 bases from V and 0 from J, leaving 11 bases between them. The CDR3 totals 17 residues.

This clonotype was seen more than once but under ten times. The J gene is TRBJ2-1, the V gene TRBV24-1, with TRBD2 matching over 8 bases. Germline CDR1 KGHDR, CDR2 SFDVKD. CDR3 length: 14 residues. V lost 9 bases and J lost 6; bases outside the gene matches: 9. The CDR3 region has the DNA TGTGCCACCCGGGCGGGGGGAGGTATCAATGAGCAGTTCTTC. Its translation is CATRAGGGINEQFF.

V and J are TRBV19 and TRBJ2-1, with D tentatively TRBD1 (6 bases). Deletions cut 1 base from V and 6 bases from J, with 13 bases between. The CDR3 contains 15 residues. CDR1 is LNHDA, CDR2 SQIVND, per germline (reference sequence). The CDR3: CASSIGSPRGNEQFF. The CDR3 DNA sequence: TGTGCCAGTAGTATAGGGTCCCCCAGGGGCAATGAGCAGTTCTTC.

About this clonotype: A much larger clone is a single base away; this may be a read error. CDR3 in amino acids: CASSLANNRGKLFF. CDR3 DNA: TGTGCCAGCAGCTTAGCCAATAATAGGGGAAAACTGTTTTTT. The chain joins TRBV7-9 to TRBJ1-4; a weak D match, TRBD1 (5 bases). Germline-derived CDR1 and CDR2 are SEHNR and FQNEAQ (reference sequence). The CDR3 spans 14 residues. The germline V and J ends were trimmed by 0 bases and 10 bases, with 12 bases remaining between them.

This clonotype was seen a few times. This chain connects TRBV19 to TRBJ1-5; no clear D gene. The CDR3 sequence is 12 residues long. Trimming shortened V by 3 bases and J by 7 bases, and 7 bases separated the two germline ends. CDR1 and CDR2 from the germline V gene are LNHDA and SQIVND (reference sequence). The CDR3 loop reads CASSIGSQPQHF. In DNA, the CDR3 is TGTGCCAGTAGTATCGGCTCACAGCCCCAGCATTTT. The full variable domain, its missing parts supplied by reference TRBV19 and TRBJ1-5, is DGGITQSPKYLFRKEGQNVTLSCEQNLNHDAMYWYRQDPGQGLRLIYYSQIVNDFQKGDIAEGYSVSREKKESFPLTVTSAQKNPTAFYLCASSIGSQPQHFGDGTRLSIL.

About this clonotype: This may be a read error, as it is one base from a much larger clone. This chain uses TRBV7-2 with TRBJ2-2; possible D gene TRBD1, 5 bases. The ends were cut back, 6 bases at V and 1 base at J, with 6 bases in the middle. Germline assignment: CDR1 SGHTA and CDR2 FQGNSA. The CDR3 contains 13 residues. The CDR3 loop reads CASRDRNTGELFF. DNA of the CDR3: TGTGCCAGCAGAGACAGGAACACCGGGGAGCTGTTTTTT. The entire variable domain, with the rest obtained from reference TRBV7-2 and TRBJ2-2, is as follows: GAGVSQSPSNKVTEKGKDVELRCDPISGHTALYWYRQSLGQGLEFLIYFQGNSAPDKSGLPSDRFSAERTGGSVSTLTIQRTQQEDSAVYLCASRDRNTGELFFGEGSRLTVL.